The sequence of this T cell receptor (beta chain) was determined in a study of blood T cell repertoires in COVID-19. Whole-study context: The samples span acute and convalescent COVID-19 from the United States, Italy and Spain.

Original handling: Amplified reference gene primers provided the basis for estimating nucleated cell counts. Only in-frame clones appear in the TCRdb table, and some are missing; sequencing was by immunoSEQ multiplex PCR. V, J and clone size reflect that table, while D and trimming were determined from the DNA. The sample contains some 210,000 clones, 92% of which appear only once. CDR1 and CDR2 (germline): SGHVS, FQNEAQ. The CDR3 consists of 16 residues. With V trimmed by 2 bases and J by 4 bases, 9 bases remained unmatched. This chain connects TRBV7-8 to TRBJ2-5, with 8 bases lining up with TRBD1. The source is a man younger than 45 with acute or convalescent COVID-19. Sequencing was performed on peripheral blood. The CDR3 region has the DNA TGTGCCAGCAGCTTATATGGGCCAGGGGGCGGAGAGACCCAGTACTTC. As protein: CASSLYGPGGGETQYF.